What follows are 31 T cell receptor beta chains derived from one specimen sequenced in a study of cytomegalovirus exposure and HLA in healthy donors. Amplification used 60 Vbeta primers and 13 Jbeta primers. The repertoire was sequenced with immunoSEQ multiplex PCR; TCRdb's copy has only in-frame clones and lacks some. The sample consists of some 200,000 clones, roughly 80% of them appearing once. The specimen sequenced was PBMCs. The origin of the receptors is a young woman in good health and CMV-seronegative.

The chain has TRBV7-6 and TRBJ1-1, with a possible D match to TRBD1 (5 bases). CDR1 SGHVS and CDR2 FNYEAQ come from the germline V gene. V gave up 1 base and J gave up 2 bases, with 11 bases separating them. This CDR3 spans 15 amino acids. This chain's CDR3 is CASSLGVGLNTEAFF. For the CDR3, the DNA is TGTGCCAGCAGCTTAGGGGTGGGACTCAACACTGAAGCTTTCTTT.

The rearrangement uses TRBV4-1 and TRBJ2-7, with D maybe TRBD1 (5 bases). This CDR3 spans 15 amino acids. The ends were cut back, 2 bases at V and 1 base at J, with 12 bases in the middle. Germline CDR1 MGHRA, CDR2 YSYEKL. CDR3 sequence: CASSQLDSPSYEQYF. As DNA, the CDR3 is TGCGCCAGCAGCCAACTTGACAGTCCTTCCTACGAGCAGTACTTC.

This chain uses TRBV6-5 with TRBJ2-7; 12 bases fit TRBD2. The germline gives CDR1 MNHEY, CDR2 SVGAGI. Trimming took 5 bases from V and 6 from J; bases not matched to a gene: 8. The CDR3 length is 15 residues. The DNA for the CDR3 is TGTGCCAGCAGTAAAGGACTAGCGGGGATCGGCGAGCAGTACTTC. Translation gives CASSKGLAGIGEQYF.

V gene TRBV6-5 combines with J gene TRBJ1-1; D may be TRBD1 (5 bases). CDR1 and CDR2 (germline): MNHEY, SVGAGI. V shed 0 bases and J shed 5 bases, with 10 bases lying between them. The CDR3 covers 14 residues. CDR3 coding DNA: TGTGCCAGCAGTTACTCGGCAGGGCAAACTGAAGCTTTCTTT. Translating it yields CASSYSAGQTEAFF.

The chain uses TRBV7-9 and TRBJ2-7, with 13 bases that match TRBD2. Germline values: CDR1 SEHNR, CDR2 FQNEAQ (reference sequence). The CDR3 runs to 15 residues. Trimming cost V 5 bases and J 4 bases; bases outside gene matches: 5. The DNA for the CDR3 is TGTGCCAGCAGCGCCTGGACTAGCGGGGGTTACGAGCAGTACTTC. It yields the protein CASSAWTSGGYEQYF.

In DNA, the CDR3 is TGTGCCAGCAGTTTAGAGGGAGGGAGGGACTATGGCTACACCTTC. Amino acid sequence: CASSLEGGRDYGYTF. The chain links TRBV28 to TRBJ1-2; D is unresolved. There are 15 residues in the CDR3. The V and J ends lost 2 bases and 3 bases respectively, with 13 bases between them. Looked up from germline, CDR1 is MDHEN and CDR2 is SYDVKM.

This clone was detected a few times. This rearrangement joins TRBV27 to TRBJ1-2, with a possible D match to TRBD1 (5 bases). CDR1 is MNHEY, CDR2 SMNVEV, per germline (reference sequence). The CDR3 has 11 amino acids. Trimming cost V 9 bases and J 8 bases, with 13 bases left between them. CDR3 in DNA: TGTGCCAGTACAGGCTCCCGGGGCTACACCTTC. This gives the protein CASTGSRGYTF.

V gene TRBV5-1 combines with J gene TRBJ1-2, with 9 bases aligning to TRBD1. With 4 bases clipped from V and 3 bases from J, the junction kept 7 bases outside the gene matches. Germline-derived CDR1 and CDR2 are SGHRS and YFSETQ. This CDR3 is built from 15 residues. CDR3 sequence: CASSAQGAIDYGYTF. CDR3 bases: TGCGCCAGCAGCGCACAGGGGGCGATAGACTATGGCTACACCTTC.

CDR3 in amino acids: CASSLRQGANYEQYF. The CDR3 DNA follows: TGTGCCAGCAGCTTACGGCAGGGGGCTAACTACGAGCAGTACTTC. The chain uses TRBV7-6 and TRBJ2-7, with 8 positions matching TRBD1. CDR1 is SGHVS, CDR2 FNYEAQ, per germline. The CDR3 consists of 15 residues. Trimming removed 2 bases from V and 3 bases from J; junction bases left unmatched: 6.

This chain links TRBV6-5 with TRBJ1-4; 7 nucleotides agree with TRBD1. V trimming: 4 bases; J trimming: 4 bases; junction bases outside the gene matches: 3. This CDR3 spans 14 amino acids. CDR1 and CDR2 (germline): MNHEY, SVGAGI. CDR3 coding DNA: TGTGCCAGCAGTTGGGACAGAAATAATGAAAAACTGTTTTTT. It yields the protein CASSWDRNNEKLFF.

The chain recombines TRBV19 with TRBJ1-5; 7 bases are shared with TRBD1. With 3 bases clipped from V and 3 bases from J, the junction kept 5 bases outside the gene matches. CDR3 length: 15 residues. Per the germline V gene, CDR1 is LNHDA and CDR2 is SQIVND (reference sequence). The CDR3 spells CASSIWDSSNQPQHF. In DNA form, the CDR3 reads TGTGCCAGTAGTATTTGGGACAGCTCCAATCAGCCCCAGCATTTT.

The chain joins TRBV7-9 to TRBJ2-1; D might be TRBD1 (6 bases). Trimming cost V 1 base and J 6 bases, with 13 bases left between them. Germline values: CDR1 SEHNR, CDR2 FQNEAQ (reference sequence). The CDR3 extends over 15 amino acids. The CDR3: CASSLGTEQFNEQFF. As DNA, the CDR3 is TGTGCCAGCAGCTTAGGGACAGAACAATTCAATGAGCAGTTCTTC.

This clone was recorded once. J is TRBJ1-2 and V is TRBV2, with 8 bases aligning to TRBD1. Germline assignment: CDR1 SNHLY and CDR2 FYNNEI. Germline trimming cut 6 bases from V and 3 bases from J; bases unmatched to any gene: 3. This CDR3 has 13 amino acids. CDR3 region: CASRSTGDYGYTF. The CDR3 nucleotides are TGTGCCAGCAGGTCGACAGGGGACTATGGCTACACCTTC.

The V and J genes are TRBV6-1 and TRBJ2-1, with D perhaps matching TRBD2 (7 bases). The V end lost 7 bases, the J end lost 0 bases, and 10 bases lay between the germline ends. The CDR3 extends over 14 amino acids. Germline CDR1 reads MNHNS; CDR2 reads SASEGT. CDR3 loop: CASIGGPSYNEQFF. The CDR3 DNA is TGTGCCAGCATCGGGGGGCCCTCCTACAATGAGCAGTTCTTC.

The CDR3 nucleotides are TGCGCCAGCAGCTTGGCCCAGACAGATACGCAGTATTTT. This encodes CASSLAQTDTQYF. The V call is TRBV5-1, the J call TRBJ2-3; no definite D call. The CDR3 totals 13 residues. Trimming took 0 bases from V and 3 from J, leaving 5 bases between them. Germline values: CDR1 SGHRS, CDR2 YFSETQ.

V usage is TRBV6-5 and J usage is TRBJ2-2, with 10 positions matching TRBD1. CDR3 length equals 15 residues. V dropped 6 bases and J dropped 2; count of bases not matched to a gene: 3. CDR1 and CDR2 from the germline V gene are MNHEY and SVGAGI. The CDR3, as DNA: TGTGCCAGCAGGAGACAGGGGGCAAACACCGGGGAGCTGTTTTTT. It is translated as CASRRQGANTGELFF.

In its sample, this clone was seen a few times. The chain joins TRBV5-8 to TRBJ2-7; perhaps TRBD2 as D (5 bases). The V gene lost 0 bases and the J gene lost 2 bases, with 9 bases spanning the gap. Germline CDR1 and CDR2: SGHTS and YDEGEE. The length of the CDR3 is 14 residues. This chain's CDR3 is CASSLDGGPYEQYF. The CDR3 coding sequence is TGTGCCAGCAGCTTGGACGGAGGCCCCTACGAGCAGTACTTC.

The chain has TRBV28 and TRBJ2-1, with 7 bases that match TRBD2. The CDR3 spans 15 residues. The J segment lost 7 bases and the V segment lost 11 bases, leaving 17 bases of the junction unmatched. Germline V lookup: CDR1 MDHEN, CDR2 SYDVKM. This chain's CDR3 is CASRPSGSPRNEQFF. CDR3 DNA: TGTGCCTCACGACCTAGCGGATCCCCTAGGAATGAGCAGTTCTTC.

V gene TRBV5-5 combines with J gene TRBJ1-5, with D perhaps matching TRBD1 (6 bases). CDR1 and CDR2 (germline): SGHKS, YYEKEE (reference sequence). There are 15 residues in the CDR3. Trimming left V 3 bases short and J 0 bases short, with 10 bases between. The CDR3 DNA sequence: TGTGCCAGCAGCTGGGGACACAATAGCAATCAGCCCCAGCATTTT. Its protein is CASSWGHNSNQPQHF.

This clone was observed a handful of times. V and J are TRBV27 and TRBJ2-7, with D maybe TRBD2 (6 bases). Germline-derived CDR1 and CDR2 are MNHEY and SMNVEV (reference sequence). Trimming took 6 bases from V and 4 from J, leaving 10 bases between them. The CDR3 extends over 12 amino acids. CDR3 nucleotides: TGTGCCAGCAGAGGGACTCTATACGAGCAGTACTTC. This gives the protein CASRGTLYEQYF.

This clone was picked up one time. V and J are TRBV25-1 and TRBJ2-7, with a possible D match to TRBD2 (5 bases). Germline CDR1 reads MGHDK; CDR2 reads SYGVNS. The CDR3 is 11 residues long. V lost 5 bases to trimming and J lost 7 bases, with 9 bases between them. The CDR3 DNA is TGTGCCAGCAGTATCGGCGGGGAGCAGTACTTC. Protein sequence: CASSIGGEQYF.

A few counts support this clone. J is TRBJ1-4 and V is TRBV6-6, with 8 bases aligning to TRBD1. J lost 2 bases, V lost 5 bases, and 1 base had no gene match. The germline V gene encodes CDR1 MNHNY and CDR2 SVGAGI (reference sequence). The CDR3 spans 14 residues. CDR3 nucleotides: TGTGCCAGCAGTCAGGGGGCTACTAATGAAAAACTGTTTTTT. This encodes CASSQGATNEKLFF.

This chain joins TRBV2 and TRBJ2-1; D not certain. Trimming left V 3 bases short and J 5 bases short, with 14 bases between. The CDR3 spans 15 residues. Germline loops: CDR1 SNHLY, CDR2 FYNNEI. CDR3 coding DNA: TGTGCCAGCAGTGATTTTGGGCAAACGGACAATGAGCAGTTCTTC. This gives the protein CASSDFGQTDNEQFF.

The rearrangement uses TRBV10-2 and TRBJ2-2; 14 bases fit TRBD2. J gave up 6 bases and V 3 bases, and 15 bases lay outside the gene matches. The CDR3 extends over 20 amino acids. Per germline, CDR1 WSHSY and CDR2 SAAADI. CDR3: CASSDPTSGRVIQPPGELFF. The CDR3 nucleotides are TGCGCCAGCAGTGACCCGACTAGCGGGAGGGTCATCCAACCCCCCGGGGAGCTGTTTTTT.

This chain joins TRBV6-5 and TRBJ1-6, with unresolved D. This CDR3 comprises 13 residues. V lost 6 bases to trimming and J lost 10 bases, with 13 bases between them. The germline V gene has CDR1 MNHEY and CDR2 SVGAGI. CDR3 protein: CASSDPRGSPLHF. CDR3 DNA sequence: TGTGCCAGCAGCGATCCCAGAGGATCACCCCTCCACTTT.

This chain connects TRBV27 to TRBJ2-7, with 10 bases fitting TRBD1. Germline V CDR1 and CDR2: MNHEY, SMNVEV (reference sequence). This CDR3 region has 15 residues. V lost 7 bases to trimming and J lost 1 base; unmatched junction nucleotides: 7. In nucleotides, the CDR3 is TGTGCCAGCACTCAAAGGACAGGGGGATCCTACGAGCAGTACTTC. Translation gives CASTQRTGGSYEQYF.

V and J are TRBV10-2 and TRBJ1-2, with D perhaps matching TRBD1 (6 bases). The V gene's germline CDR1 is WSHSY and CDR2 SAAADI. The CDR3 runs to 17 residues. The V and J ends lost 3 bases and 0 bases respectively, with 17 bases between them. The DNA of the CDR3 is TGCGCCAGCAGTGAAGGGTGGGGGGGCTCTGCTAACTATGGCTACACCTTC. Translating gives CASSEGWGGSANYGYTF.

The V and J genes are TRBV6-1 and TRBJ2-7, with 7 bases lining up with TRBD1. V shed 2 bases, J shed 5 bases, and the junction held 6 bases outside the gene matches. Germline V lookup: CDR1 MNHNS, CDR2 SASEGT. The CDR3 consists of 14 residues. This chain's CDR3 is CASSEIVGGHEQYF. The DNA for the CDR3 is TGTGCCAGCAGTGAAATTGTAGGGGGCCACGAGCAGTACTTC.

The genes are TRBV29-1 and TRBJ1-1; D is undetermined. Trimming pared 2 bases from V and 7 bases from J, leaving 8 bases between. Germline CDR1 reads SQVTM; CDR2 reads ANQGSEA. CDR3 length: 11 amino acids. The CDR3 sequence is CSVESLVEAFF. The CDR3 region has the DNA TGCAGCGTTGAAAGCTTAGTTGAAGCTTTCTTT.

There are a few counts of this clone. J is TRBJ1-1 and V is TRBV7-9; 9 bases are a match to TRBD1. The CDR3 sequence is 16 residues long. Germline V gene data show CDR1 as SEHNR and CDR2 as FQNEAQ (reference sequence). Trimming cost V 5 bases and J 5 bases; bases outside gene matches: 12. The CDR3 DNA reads TGTGCCAGCAGCCCAACCGGGACAGGGACGAGTACTGAAGCTTTCTTT. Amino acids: CASSPTGTGTSTEAFF.

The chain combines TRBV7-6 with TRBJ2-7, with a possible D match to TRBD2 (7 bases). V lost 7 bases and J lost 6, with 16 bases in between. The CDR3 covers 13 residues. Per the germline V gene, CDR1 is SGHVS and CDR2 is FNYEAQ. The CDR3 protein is CASTVGGAIEQYF. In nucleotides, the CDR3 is TGTGCCAGCACGGTAGGGGGGGCGATCGAGCAGTACTTC.